These 19 T cell receptor beta chains share one sample of origin, sequenced in a study of blood T cell repertoires in COVID-19. TCRdb keeps only in-frame clones here, not all; method: immunoSEQ multiplex PCR. The sample includes over 90,000 clones, roughly 80% seen only once; the top ten take 25%. Sample: peripheral blood. The receptors shown here come from a man aged 80 or over with active or convalescent COVID-19.

The chain joins TRBV7-2 to TRBJ2-1, with TRBD2 as a possible D gene (6 bases). Trimming shortened V by 8 bases and J by 4 bases, and 21 bases separated the two germline ends. CDR1 and CDR2 from the germline V gene are SGHTA and FQGNSA. The CDR3 loop spans 16 amino acids. In nucleotides, the CDR3 is TGTGCCAGCGAAGGAACGGGGGTCCAAACATACAATGAGCAGTTCTTC. Its translation: CASEGTGVQTYNEQFF.

The chain uses TRBV5-4 and TRBJ2-3; tentatively, D is TRBD2 (5 bases). The germline gives CDR1 SGHNT, CDR2 YYREEE (reference sequence). Trimming left V 4 bases short and J 0 bases short, with 9 bases between. There are 14 residues in the CDR3. DNA of the CDR3: TGTGCCAGCAGCGACCGGACTAGCACAGATACGCAGTATTTT. Amino acid sequence: CASSDRTSTDTQYF.

V and J are TRBV6-5 and TRBJ1-2; D is undetermined. V lost 6 bases to trimming and J lost 4 bases, with 9 bases between them. The germline V gene has CDR1 MNHEY and CDR2 SVGAGI. This CDR3 contains 12 residues. CDR3: CASSAGSYGYTF. The CDR3 DNA reads as TGTGCCAGCAGCGCGGGGTCCTATGGCTACACCTTC.

On this clone: In the same sample, other DNA sequences code for this CDR3. This chain connects TRBV7-2 to TRBJ2-2; the D is unclear. The CDR3 is 14 amino acids. Germline assignment: CDR1 SGHTA and CDR2 FQGNSA. V lost 3 bases and J lost 5, with 10 bases in between. CDR3 coding DNA: TGTGCCAGCAGCTTGAGGAGAACGACCGGGGAGCTGTTTTTT. It encodes CASSLRRTTGELFF.

The CDR3 protein is CASSLVAGEFTDTQYF. CDR3 nucleotides: TGTGCCAGCAGCTTGGTAGCGGGGGAATTCACAGATACGCAGTATTTT. V usage is TRBV5-8 and J usage is TRBJ2-3, with 9 positions matching TRBD2. V shed 0 bases and J 2 bases; nucleotides not matched to a gene: 4. From germline, CDR1 is SGHTS and CDR2 YDEGEE. The CDR3 sequence is 16 residues long.

The table lists this clone with a count of one. The V gene is TRBV19, the J gene TRBJ1-2, with D perhaps matching TRBD1 (6 bases). From germline, CDR1 is LNHDA and CDR2 SQIVND (reference sequence). The germline V and J ends were trimmed by 5 bases and 6 bases, with 16 bases remaining between them. The CDR3 contains 14 residues. CDR3 nucleotides: TGTGCCAGTAGTCCCCACCGGACAGCGGATGGCTACACCTTC. Amino acids: CASSPHRTADGYTF. The variable domain in full, with the rest retrieved from reference TRBV19 and TRBJ1-2, is DGGITQSPKYLFRKEGQNVTLSCEQNLNHDAMYWYRQDPGQGLRLIYYSQIVNDFQKGDIAEGYSVSREKKESFPLTVTSAQKNPTAFYLCASSPHRTADGYTFGSGTRLTVV.

This chain connects TRBV5-1 to TRBJ1-4; D is unresolved. The CDR3 covers 16 residues. Looked up from germline, CDR1 is SGHRS and CDR2 is YFSETQ. Trimming stripped 4 bases from V and 4 bases from J, with 17 bases between. In DNA form, the CDR3 reads TGCGCCAGCAGCCCTTCGGGTCAGCCGGATAATGAAAAACTGTTTTTT. Translated: CASSPSGQPDNEKLFF.

This chain links TRBV5-5 with TRBJ2-2; 7 nucleotides match TRBD1. The V segment lost 1 base and the J segment 5 bases; nucleotides outside the gene matches: 14. Germline CDR1 reads SGHKS; CDR2 reads YYEKEE (reference sequence). The CDR3 has 18 residues. The CDR3: CASSLQVIGGAWTGELFF. CDR3 nucleotide sequence: TGTGCCAGCAGCTTGCAGGTTATAGGGGGCGCGTGGACCGGGGAGCTGTTTTTT.

The chain is built from TRBV2 and TRBJ1-5; no clear D gene. Trimming left V 6 bases short and J 4 bases short, with 13 bases between. This CDR3 has 14 amino acids. Germline CDR1 SNHLY, CDR2 FYNNEI. CDR3 amino acids: CASSPTAGNQPQHF. DNA for the CDR3: TGTGCCAGCAGCCCCACAGCTGGGAATCAGCCCCAGCATTTT.

The chain recombines TRBV11-2 with TRBJ1-2; D gene ambiguous. Germline V gives CDR1 SGHAT, CDR2 FQNNGV. With 5 bases removed from V and 1 base from J, the gap between germline ends came to 17 bases. This CDR3 has 16 amino acids. The CDR3 nucleotides are TGTGCCAGCAGCCGCGGCGGGCAGCTGATTAACTATGGCTACACCTTC. Translation: CASSRGGQLINYGYTF.

The gene calls are TRBV3-1 (or the pseudogene TRBV3-2) and TRBJ1-5, with unresolved D. The CDR3 spans 15 residues. The V gene lost 3 bases and the J gene lost 0 bases, with 9 bases spanning the gap. Germline CDR1 and CDR2: LGHDT and YNNKEL (reference sequence). The chain's CDR3 is CASSHPYNSNQPQHF. CDR3 DNA sequence: TGTGCCAGCAGCCATCCTTATAATAGCAATCAGCCCCAGCATTTT.

The V call is TRBV6-2 or TRBV6-3, the J call TRBJ2-2, with 7 bases matching TRBD1. The length of the CDR3 is 15 residues. The V and J ends lost 6 bases and 0 bases, in that order; junction bases with no gene match: 4. Looked up from germline, CDR1 is MNHEY and CDR2 is SVGEGT. The CDR3, as DNA: TGTGCCAGCAGCTGGGACAGCGCGAACACCGGGGAGCTGTTTTTT. Amino acids: CASSWDSANTGELFF.

The chain uses TRBV9 and TRBJ2-2; D is ambiguous. CDR3 length: 13 amino acids. The V end lost 1 base, the J end lost 6 bases, and 7 bases lay between the germline ends. The germline V gene has CDR1 SGDLS and CDR2 YYNGEE. The CDR3 coding sequence is TGTGCCAGCAGCGTACCGAGCGCCGGGGAGCTGTTTTTT. Amino acid sequence: CASSVPSAGELFF.

J is TRBJ1-5 and V is TRBV5-1, with D maybe TRBD1 (5 bases). Germline V CDR1 and CDR2: SGHRS, YFSETQ. Trimming cost V 2 bases and J 4 bases, with 10 bases left between them. The CDR3 loop spans 14 amino acids. The CDR3 region is CASSLVAGNQPQHF. For the CDR3, the DNA is TGCGCCAGCAGCTTAGTTGCAGGGAATCAGCCCCAGCATTTT.

This chain joins TRBV2 and TRBJ1-2; D remains unclear. CDR3 length: 17 amino acids. Germline V CDR1 and CDR2: SNHLY, FYNNEI. The V end lost 4 bases, the J end lost 1 base, and 19 bases lay between the germline ends. Here the CDR3 reads CASSATADGVINYGYTF. In DNA, the CDR3 is TGTGCCAGCAGTGCAACCGCCGACGGGGTCATTAACTATGGCTACACCTTC.

This clone was detected only a few times. V usage is TRBV10-3 and J usage is TRBJ1-1; TRBD1 agrees at 7 bases. This CDR3 is 14 amino acids long. Trimming cost V 5 bases and J 1 base; bases outside gene matches: 4. Germline CDR1 is ENHRY and CDR2 is SYGVKD. DNA for the CDR3: TGTGCCATCAGTACACAGGGGTCGAACACTGAAGCTTTCTTT. Translating it yields CAISTQGSNTEAFF.

The rearrangement joins TRBV19 to TRBJ1-5; D is uncertain. CDR3 size: 15 residues. Germline-derived CDR1 and CDR2 are LNHDA and SQIVND (reference sequence). V shed 2 bases and J shed 1 base, with 9 bases lying between them. CDR3: CASSILGDSNQPQHF. CDR3 nucleotide sequence: TGTGCCAGTAGTATACTCGGAGACAGCAATCAGCCCCAGCATTTT. Drawing the rest from reference TRBV19 and TRBJ1-5, the complete variable domain is DGGITQSPKYLFRKEGQNVTLSCEQNLNHDAMYWYRQDPGQGLRLIYYSQIVNDFQKGDIAEGYSVSREKKESFPLTVTSAQKNPTAFYLCASSILGDSNQPQHFGDGTRLSIL.

The J gene is TRBJ2-2, the V gene TRBV30; perhaps TRBD2 as D (5 bases). CDR3 length: 13 residues. In germline, CDR1 is GTSNPN, CDR2 SVGIG (reference sequence). Trimming pared 0 bases from V and 8 bases from J, leaving 10 bases between. In DNA form, the CDR3 reads TGTGCCTGGAGTGTGGGAGTGGGGGGGGAGCTGTTTTTT. Amino acids: CAWSVGVGGELFF.

V is TRBV7-8 and J is TRBJ2-3; 10 nucleotides agree with TRBD2. Trimming cost V 4 bases and J 9 bases; bases outside gene matches: 13. The CDR3 consists of 16 residues. Germline V CDR1 and CDR2: SGHVS, FQNEAQ. The CDR3 DNA is TGTGCCAGCAGCTCCACCGGGACTAGCGCTCAACCCACGCAGTATTTT. This codes for CASSSTGTSAQPTQYF.